This T cell receptor (beta chain) was obtained from a study of vaccination effects on CD4 cells after COVID-19. Study conclusions and caveats: Infection-derived and vaccine-derived clones contracted markedly late after vaccination.

Data came from immunoSEQ multiplex PCR; TCRdb stores just in-frame clones and leaves some out. The sample comprises roughly 59,000 clones, roughly 78% of which are singletons, and 2% rests with the top ten. Concerning this clone itself: What it binds is unknown.

CDR3 size: 14 residues. CDR1 and CDR2 (germline): SGDLS, YYNGEE. Trimming left V 2 bases short and J 0 bases short, with 3 bases between. Sequencing was preceded by expansion of antigen-specific CD4+ T cells with viral peptide pools in the ViraFEST assay. Following culture for nine to ten days, CD4+ T cells were isolated. Participants were vaccinated with two doses of either the BNT162b2 or mRNA-1273 vaccine. The chain employs TRBV9 and TRBJ1-6; no definite D call. The sequence came from a human donor who received a COVID-19 vaccine. Specimen: CD4+ T cells from PBMCs cultured with HCoV-OC43 spike peptides, collected after COVID-19 vaccination. Subset indicated: HCoV-OC43 spike overlapping peptide pool stimulation. The CDR3 coding sequence is TGTGCCAGCAGCGTGAGCTCCTATAATTCACCCCTCCACTTT. This translates into CASSVSSYNSPLHF.